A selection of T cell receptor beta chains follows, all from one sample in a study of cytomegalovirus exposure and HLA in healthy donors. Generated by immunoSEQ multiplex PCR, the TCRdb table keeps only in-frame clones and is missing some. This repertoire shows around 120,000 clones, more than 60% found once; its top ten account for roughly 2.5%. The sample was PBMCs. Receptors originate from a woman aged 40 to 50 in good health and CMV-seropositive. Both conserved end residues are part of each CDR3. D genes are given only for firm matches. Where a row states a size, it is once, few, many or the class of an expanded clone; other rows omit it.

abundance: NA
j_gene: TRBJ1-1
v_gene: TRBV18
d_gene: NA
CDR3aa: CASSPPIGRGGAFF
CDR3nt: TGTGCCAGCTCACCCCCCATCGGTCGTGGTGGTGCTTTCTTT

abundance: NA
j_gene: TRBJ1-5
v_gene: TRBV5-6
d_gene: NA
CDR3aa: CASSLGVRGDQPQHF
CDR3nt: TGTGCCAGCAGCTTGGGGGTCAGGGGTGATCAGCCCCAGCATTTT

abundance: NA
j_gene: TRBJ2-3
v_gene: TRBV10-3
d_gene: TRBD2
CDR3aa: CAISGGAEDTQYF
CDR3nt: TGTGCCATCTCCGGGGGGGCCGAGGATACGCAGTATTTT

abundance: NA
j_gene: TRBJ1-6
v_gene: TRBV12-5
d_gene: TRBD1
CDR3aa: CASGLVAGQGADIYNSPLHF
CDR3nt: TGTGCTAGTGGTTTGGTCGCAGGACAGGGGGCGGATATCTATAATTCACCCCTCCACTTT

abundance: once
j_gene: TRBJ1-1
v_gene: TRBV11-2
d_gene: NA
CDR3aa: CASSPRGKFTEAFF
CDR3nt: TGTGCCAGCAGCCCCCGAGGGAAGTTCACTGAAGCTTTCTTT

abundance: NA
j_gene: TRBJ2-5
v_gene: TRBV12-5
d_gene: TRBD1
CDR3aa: CASGLVGQVGETQYF
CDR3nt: TGTGCTAGTGGTTTGGTCGGACAGGTTGGGGAGACCCAGTACTTC

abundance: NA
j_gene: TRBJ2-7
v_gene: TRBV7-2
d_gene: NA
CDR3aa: CASSLNAGLAYEQYF
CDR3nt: TGTGCCAGCAGCTTAAACGCGGGTCTAGCCTACGAGCAGTACTTC

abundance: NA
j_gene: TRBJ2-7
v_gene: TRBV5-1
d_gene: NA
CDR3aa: CASSLPGLSYEQYF
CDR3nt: TGCGCCAGCAGCTTACCGGGACTGAGCTACGAGCAGTACTTC

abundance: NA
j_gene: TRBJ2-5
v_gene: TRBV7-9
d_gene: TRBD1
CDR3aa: CASSLASTGGQQETQYF
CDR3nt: TGTGCCAGCAGCTTAGCGTCTACAGGGGGGCAACAAGAGACCCAGTACTTC

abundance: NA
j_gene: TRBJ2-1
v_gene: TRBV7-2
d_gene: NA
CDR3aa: CASSLAPVSYNEQFF
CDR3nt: TGTGCCAGCAGCTTAGCTCCAGTTTCCTACAATGAGCAGTTCTTC

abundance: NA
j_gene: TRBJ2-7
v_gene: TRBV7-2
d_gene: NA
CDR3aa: CASSLYSGPGNKQYF
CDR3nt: TGTGCCAGCAGCTTATATTCCGGGCCAGGGAATAAGCAGTACTTC

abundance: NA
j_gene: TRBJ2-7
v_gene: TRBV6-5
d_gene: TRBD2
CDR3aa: CASRAGPPYEQYF
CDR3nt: TGTGCCAGCAGAGCGGGACCCCCGTACGAGCAGTACTTC

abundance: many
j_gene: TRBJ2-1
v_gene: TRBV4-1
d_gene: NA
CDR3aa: CASSPRTPSSYNEQFF
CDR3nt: TGCGCCAGCAGCCCGCGGACTCCGAGCTCCTACAATGAGCAGTTCTTC

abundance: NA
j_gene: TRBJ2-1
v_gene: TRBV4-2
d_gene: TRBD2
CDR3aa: CASSQKLRTSGYNEQFF
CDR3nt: TGTGCCAGCAGCCAAAAGCTTCGGACTAGCGGTTACAATGAGCAGTTCTTC

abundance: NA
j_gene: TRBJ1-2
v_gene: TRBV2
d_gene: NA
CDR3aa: CASSERAAGAEGYTF
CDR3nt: TGTGCCAGCAGTGAACGTGCGGCAGGGGCAGAGGGCTACACCTTC

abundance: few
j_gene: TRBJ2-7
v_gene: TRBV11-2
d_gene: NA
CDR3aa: CASSANRGPTYEQYF
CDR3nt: TGTGCCAGCAGCGCCAATCGCGGGCCCACCTACGAGCAGTACTTC

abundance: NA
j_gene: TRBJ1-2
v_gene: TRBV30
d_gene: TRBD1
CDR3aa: CAWIYRGNKYGYTF
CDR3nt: TGTGCCTGGATATACAGGGGGAACAAATATGGCTACACCTTC

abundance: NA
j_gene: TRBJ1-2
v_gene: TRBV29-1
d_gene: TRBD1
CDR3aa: CSVRDRDGHSANYGYTF
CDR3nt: TGCAGCGTTAGGGACAGGGATGGGCACTCAGCTAACTATGGCTACACCTTC

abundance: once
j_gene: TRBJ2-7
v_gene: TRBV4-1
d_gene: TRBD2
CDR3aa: CASSPLAGGSYEQYF
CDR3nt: TGCGCCAGCAGCCCTTTAGCGGGAGGGAGCTACGAGCAGTACTTC

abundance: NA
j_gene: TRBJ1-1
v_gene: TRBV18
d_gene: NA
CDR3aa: CASSPRGSENTEAFF
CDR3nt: TGTGCCAGCTCACCACGCGGATCGGAGAACACTGAAGCTTTCTTT

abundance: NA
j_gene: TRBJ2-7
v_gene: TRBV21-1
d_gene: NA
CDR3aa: CASSKGAGRGLAGGPYEQYF
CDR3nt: TGTGCCAGCAGCAAAGGAGCTGGTCGCGGCCTAGCGGGGGGGCCCTACGAGCAGTACTTC

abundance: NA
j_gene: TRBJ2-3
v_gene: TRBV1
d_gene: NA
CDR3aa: CTSSQVASGGGTDTQYF
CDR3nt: TGCACCAGCAGCCAAGTGGCCAGCGGGGGGGGCACAGATACGCAGTATTTT

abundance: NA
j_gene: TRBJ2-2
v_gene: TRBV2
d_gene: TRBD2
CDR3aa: CASRLAGGKGELLF
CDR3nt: TGTGCCAGCAGACTAGCGGGGGGTAAGGGGGAGCTGCTTTTT

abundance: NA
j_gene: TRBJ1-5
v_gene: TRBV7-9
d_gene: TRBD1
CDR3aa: CASSLGGTVNQPQHF
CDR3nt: TGTGCCAGCAGCTTAGGGGGGACAGTTAATCAGCCCCAGCATTTT

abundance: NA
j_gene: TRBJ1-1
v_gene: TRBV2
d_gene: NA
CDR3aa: CASSDPGQLEAFF
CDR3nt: TGTGCCAGCAGTGACCCTGGACAACTTGAAGCTTTCTTT

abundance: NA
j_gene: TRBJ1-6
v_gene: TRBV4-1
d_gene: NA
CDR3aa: CASSQDRARGRSPLHF
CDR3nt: TGCGCCAGCAGCCAAGATCGGGCCAGGGGTAGATCACCCCTCCACTTT

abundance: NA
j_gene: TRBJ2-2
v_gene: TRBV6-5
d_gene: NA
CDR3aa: CASRGLHTGELFF
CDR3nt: TGTGCCAGCAGGGGCCTTCACACCGGGGAGCTGTTTTTT

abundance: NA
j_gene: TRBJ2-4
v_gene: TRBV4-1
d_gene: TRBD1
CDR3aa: CASSQVTGKAKNIQYF
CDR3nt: TGCGCCAGCAGCCAAGTGACAGGGAAGGCCAAAAACATTCAGTACTTC

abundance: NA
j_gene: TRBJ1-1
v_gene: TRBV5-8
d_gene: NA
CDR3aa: CASRVAAMNTEAFF
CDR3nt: TGTGCCAGCAGGGTCGCGGCCATGAACACTGAAGCTTTCTTT

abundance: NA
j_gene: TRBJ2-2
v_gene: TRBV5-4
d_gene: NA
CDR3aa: CASSRNTGELFF
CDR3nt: TGTGCCAGCAGTCGGAACACCGGGGAGCTGTTTTTT

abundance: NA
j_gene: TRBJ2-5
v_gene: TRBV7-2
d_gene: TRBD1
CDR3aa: CASSLAGSRGQGETQYF
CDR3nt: TGTGCCAGCAGCTTAGCCGGGAGCAGGGGGCAGGGAGAGACCCAGTACTTC

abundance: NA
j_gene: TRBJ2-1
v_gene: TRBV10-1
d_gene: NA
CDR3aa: CASSESTRGQFF
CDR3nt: TGCGCCAGCAGTGAGTCGACTAGGGGGCAGTTCTTC

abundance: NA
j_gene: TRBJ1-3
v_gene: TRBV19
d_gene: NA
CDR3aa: CASSADSGNTIYF
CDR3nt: TGTGCCAGTAGCGCGGACTCTGGAAACACCATATATTTT

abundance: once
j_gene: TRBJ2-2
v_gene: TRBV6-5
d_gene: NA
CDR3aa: CASRTPGGRELFF
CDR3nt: TGTGCCAGCAGAACGCCGGGGGGCCGGGAGCTGTTTTTT

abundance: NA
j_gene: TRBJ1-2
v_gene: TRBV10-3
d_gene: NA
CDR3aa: CAISAQGRGFGENGYTF
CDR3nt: TGTGCCATCAGTGCCCAGGGTAGGGGATTTGGGGAAAATGGCTACACCTTC

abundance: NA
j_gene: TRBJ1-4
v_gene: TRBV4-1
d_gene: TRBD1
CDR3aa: CASSRIFLGQGRDEKLFF
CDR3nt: TGCGCCAGCAGCCGAATATTCCTCGGACAGGGAAGAGATGAAAAACTGTTTTTT

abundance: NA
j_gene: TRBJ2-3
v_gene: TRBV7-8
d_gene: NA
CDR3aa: CASSLQGGNVDTQYF
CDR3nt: TGTGCCAGCAGCTTACAAGGAGGGAATGTAGATACGCAGTATTTT

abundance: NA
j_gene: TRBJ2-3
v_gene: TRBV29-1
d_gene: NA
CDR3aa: CSVGGGPLDTQYF
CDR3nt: TGCAGCGTTGGCGGGGGCCCCTTAGATACGCAGTATTTT

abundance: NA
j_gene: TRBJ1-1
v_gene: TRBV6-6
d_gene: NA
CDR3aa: CASKRDYKNTEAFF
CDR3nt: TGTGCCAGCAAAAGGGACTACAAGAACACTGAAGCTTTCTTT

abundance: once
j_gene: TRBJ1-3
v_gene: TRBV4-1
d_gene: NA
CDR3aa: CASSQTPGYGNTIYF
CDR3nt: TGCGCCAGCAGCCAGACTCCCGGGTATGGAAACACCATATATTTT

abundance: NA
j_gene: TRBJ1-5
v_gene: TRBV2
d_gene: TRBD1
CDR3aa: CASSTGGTQHF
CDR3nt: TGTGCCAGCAGTACAGGGGGAACCCAGCATTTT

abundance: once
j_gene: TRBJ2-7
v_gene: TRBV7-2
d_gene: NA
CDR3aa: CASSLQGLAYEQYF
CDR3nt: TGTGCCAGCAGCTTACAAGGACTCGCCTACGAGCAGTACTTC

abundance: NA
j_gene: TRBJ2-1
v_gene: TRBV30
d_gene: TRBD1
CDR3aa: CAWSVQGPGNEQFF
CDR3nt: TGTGCCTGGAGTGTACAGGGGCCAGGCAATGAGCAGTTCTTC

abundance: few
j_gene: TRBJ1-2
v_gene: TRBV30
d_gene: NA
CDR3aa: CAFNRDNPNYGYTF
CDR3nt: TGTGCCTTCAACCGGGACAACCCTAACTATGGCTACACCTTC

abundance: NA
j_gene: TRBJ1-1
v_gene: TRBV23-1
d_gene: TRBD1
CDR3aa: CASSSRDRRGTEAFF
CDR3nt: TGCGCCAGCTCCTCCAGGGACCGCAGGGGGACTGAAGCTTTCTTT

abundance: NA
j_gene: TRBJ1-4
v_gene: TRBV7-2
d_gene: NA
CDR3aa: CASSGGAREKLFF
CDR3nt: TGTGCCAGCAGCGGGGGGGCGCGTGAAAAACTGTTTTTT

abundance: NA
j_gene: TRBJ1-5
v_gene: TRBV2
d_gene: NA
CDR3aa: CASSFSRGKGNQPQHF
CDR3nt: TGTGCCAGCAGCTTCTCCCGGGGGAAGGGCAATCAGCCCCAGCATTTT

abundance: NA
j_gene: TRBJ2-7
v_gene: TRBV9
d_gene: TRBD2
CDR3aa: CASSTGASGDYEQYF
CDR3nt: TGTGCCAGCAGCACGGGGGCTAGCGGGGACTACGAGCAGTACTTC

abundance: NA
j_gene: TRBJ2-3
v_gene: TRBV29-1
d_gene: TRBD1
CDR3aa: CSGSGTGVSDTQYF
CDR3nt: TGCAGCGGCTCCGGGACAGGGGTCTCAGATACGCAGTATTTT

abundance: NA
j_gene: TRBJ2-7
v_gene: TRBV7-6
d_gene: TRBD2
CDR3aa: CASSALSSGRTYEQYF
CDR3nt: TGTGCCAGCAGCGCCTTATCTAGCGGGAGGACCTACGAGCAGTACTTC

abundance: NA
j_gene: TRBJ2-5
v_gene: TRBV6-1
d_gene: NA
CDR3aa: CASRLGDSQETQYF
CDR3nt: TGTGCCAGCAGGCTCGGGGACTCCCAAGAGACCCAGTACTTC

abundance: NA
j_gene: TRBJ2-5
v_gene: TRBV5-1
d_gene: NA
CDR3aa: CASSLTGNFQETQYF
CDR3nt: TGCGCCAGCAGCTTAACAGGGAACTTCCAAGAGACCCAGTACTTC

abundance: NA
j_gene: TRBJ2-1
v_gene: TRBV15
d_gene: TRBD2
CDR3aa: CATSRDGGGKEQFF
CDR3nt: TGTGCCACCAGCAGAGATGGGGGGGGTAAGGAGCAGTTCTTC

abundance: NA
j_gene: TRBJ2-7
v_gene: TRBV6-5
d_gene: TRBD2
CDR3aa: CASSMTSGRADEQYF
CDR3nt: TGTGCCAGCAGTATGACTAGCGGGAGGGCAGACGAGCAGTACTTC

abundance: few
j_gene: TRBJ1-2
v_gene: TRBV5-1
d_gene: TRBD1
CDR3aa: CASSLGQGAGSTF
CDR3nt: TGCGCCAGCAGCTTGGGACAGGGGGCCGGGAGCACCTTC

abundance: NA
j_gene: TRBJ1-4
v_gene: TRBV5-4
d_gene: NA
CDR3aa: CASSLGPTNEKLFF
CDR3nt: TGTGCCAGCAGCTTGGGTCCGACAAATGAAAAACTGTTTTTT

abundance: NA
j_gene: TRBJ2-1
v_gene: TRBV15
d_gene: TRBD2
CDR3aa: CATSREGLTSGGNEQFF
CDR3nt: TGTGCCACCAGCAGAGAAGGCCTTACTAGCGGGGGTAATGAGCAGTTCTTC

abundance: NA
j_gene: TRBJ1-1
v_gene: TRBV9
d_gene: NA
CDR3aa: CASSPRGENTEAFF
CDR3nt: TGTGCCAGCAGCCCCAGGGGAGAGAACACTGAAGCTTTCTTT